The present T cell receptor (beta chain) was sequenced within a study of cytotoxic CD8 clonotypes in ibrutinib-treated CLL. In the study overall: Responses comprised 25 or so partial and 2 complete; at median around 72 months, 14 remained remitted and around 12 progressed.

On this clone: Its antigen is as yet unknown.

Regarding the study as a whole: Clonality went higher at ibrutinib response and then dropped back toward baseline at progression. Lymph node repertoires were not studied, and sampling times were unmatched. Public clonotypes (which were uncommon) either contracted or remained stable on treatment.

Measured with immunoSEQ multiplex PCR; TCRdb has only the in-frame clones, and not every one. The sample contains roughly 180,000 clones, under 85% of which appear only once. Sequencing was performed on PBMCs, taken after 24 months of ibrutinib treatment. This clonotype was sampled from a human donor with chronic lymphocytic leukemia.

This chain's CDR3 is CASSYSFRAGYEQYF. The CDR3 DNA follows: TGTGCCAGCAGTTACTCGTTCAGGGCAGGCTACGAGCAGTACTTC. The chain couples TRBV6-5 to TRBJ2-7, with D possibly being TRBD1 (5 bases). Germline V gene sequence: CDR1 MNHEY, CDR2 SVGAGI. CDR3 length equals 15 residues. V dropped 0 bases and J dropped 3 bases, with 12 bases sitting between them.